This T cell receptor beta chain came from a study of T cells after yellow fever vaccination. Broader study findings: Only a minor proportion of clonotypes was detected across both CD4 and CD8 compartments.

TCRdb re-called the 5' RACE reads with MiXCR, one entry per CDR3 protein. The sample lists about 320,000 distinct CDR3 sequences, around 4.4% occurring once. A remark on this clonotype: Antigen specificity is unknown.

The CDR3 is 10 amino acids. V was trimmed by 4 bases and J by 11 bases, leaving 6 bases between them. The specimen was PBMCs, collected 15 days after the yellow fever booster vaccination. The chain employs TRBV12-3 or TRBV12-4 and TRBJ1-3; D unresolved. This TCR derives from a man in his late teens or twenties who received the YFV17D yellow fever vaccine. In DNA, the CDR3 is TGTGCCAGCAGTTCGGGAGCCATATATTTT. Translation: CASSSGAIYF.